This is a list of T cell receptor beta chains from one sample in a study of Graves' ophthalmopathy and Graves' hyperthyroidism. TCRdb reprocessed the multiplex PCR reads via MiXCR and lists one record per CDR3 protein. Of about 380,000 distinct CDR3 sequences in the sample, roughly 14% are singletons; the top ten hold around 6.6%. The sample taken for sequencing was peripheral blood. These TCRs come from a woman aged 18-35 years with stable Graves' hyperthyroidism. CDR3s include the opening cysteine and the closing phenylalanine or tryptophan. D genes are given only for firm matches. Size tells how often a clone was seen (once, few, many) or the class of an expanded clone, and some rows leave it out.

J gene,clone size,V gene,D gene,CDR3 protein,CDR3 DNA
TRBJ1-1,many,TRBV9,NA,CASSVMGGMNTEAFF,TGTGCCAGCAGCGTAATGGGGGGGATGAACACTGAAGCTTTCTTT
TRBJ2-5,NA,TRBV12-3/TRBV12-4,NA,CASSFELVETQYF,TGTGCCAGCAGTTTTGAGTTGGTGGAGACCCAGTACTTC
TRBJ1-6,many,TRBV5-1,NA,CASRSAQGNSPLHF,TGCGCCAGCAGATCGGCACAGGGTAATTCACCCCTCCACTTT
TRBJ1-1,many,TRBV7-9,NA,CASSFPNTEAFF,TGTGCCAGCAGTTTCCCGAACACTGAAGCTTTCTTT
TRBJ2-5,few,TRBV10-3,NA,CAISVDSQETQYF,TGTGCCATCAGTGTGGACTCGCAAGAGACCCAGTACTTC
TRBJ2-2,many,TRBV27,NA,CASSLRWSSVNTGELFF,TGTGCCAGCAGTTTAAGATGGTCTAGCGTGAACACCGGGGAGCTGTTTTTT
TRBJ2-2,many,TRBV24-1,NA,CATAAVPTGELFF,TGTGCCACCGCGGCCGTTCCCACCGGGGAGCTGTTTTTT
TRBJ2-5,many,TRBV28,NA,CASSFAAGQETQYF,TGTGCCAGCAGTTTCGCGGCAGGGCAAGAGACCCAGTACTTC
TRBJ2-5,many,TRBV4-2,TRBD1,CASSPAGTGGETQYF,TGTGCCAGCAGCCCTGCCGGGACAGGAGGTGAGACCCAGTACTTC
TRBJ2-2,NA,TRBV24-1,TRBD1,CATSDVTGGHIGELFF,TGTGCCACCAGTGATGTCACAGGGGGCCACATCGGGGAGCTGTTTTTT
TRBJ1-2,many,TRBV27,NA,CASSFQSGLYGYTF,TGTGCCAGCAGTTTTCAGTCGGGACTCTATGGCTACACCTTC
TRBJ1-1,many,TRBV10-2,NA,CASMRGSAEAFF,TGCGCCAGCATGCGAGGGTCGGCTGAAGCTTTCTTT
TRBJ1-1,many,TRBV7-8,NA,CASSSNRDTEAFF,TGTGCCAGCAGCTCAAACAGGGACACTGAAGCTTTCTTT
TRBJ1-5,NA,TRBV20-1,NA,CSAEIRDSNQPQHF,TGCAGTGCTGAGATCCGGGACAGCAATCAGCCCCAGCATTTT
TRBJ2-3,many,TRBV7-2,NA,CASSLAHTITDTQYF,TGTGCCAGCAGCCTAGCGCACACCATCACAGATACGCAGTATTTT
TRBJ2-7,once,TRBV4-3,NA,CASSQLRYNYEQYF,TGCGCCAGCAGCCAGCTACGGTACAACTACGAGCAGTACTTC
TRBJ2-7,many,TRBV6-1,NA,CASRISRESYEQYF,TGTGCCAGCAGAATTTCACGAGAGTCCTACGAGCAGTACTTC
TRBJ2-3,NA,TRBV20-1,NA,CSASVEVTDTQYF,TGCAGTGCTAGTGTCGAGGTGACAGATACGCAGTATTTT
TRBJ1-5,many,TRBV7-8,TRBD1,CASSPLTGHQPQHF,TGTGCCAGCAGCCCCCTGACAGGGCATCAGCCCCAGCATTTT
TRBJ2-7,many,TRBV6-5,NA,CASRRTDSYEQYF,TGTGCCAGCAGACGGACAGACTCCTACGAGCAGTACTTC
TRBJ1-1,many,TRBV29-1,NA,CSVDAGLGEAFF,TGCAGCGTTGACGCAGGGCTCGGCGAAGCTTTCTTT
TRBJ2-6,few,TRBV14,NA,CASSQGVRGAPSSGANVLTF,TGTGCCAGCAGCCAAGGAGTTCGGGGAGCCCCCTCCTCTGGGGCCAACGTCCTGACTTTC
TRBJ2-7,few,TRBV19,NA,CASSIDANPYEQYF,TGTGCCAGTAGTATAGACGCCAACCCCTACGAGCAGTACTTC
TRBJ1-1,NA,TRBV18,NA,CASSPGLQLMNTEAFF,TGTGCCAGCTCGCCGGGACTGCAACTAATGAACACTGAAGCTTTCTTT
TRBJ1-2,many,TRBV19,NA,CASSIRPGTFGGYTF,TGTGCCAGTAGTATCCGCCCAGGGACCTTTGGGGGCTACACCTTC
TRBJ1-6,NA,TRBV12-5,NA,CASGNWIREINSPLHF,TGTGCTAGTGGTAACTGGATCAGGGAGATTAATTCACCCCTCCACTTT
TRBJ2-4,many,TRBV6-1,TRBD1,CASSFTGVGAKNIKYF,TGTGCCAGCAGCTTCACAGGGGTAGGAGCCAAAAACATTAAGTACTTC
TRBJ2-5,NA,TRBV7-8,NA,CASSLSPDQETQYF,TGTGCCAGCAGCTTAAGTCCGGACCAAGAGACCCAGTACTTC
TRBJ1-1,many,TRBV11-3,TRBD1,CASSARDSVNTEAFF,TGTGCCAGCAGCGCGAGGGACAGTGTGAACACTGAAGCTTTCTTT
TRBJ2-2,many,TRBV6-1,TRBD2,CASSEAQGRGGELFF,TGTGCCAGCAGTGAAGCGCAAGGGAGGGGCGGGGAGCTGTTTTTT
TRBJ1-5,NA,TRBV27,TRBD1,CASSPAGGHQPQHF,TGTGCCAGCAGTCCCGCAGGGGGTCATCAGCCCCAGCATTTT
TRBJ2-5,many,TRBV13,NA,CASSLVGAAKETQYF,TGTGCCAGCAGCTTAGTCGGGGCAGCGAAAGAGACCCAGTACTTC
TRBJ1-5,many,TRBV6-1,TRBD1,CASDRDRGGQPQHF,TGTGCCAGCGACCGGGACAGGGGAGGTCAGCCCCAGCATTTT
TRBJ2-2,NA,TRBV7-2,TRBD1,CASSLARGQITGELFF,TGTGCCAGCAGCTTAGCGAGGGGACAGATCACCGGGGAGCTGTTTTTT
TRBJ1-1,few,TRBV9,NA,CASSASMVPTEAFF,TGTGCCAGCAGCGCCTCTATGGTACCCACTGAAGCTTTCTTT
TRBJ1-1,many,TRBV6-2/TRBV6-3,NA,CASSSLPGNTEAFF,TGTGCCAGCAGTTCTCTCCCGGGTAACACTGAAGCTTTCTTT
TRBJ2-5,many,TRBV11-2,TRBD2,CASSQRATSGGPRPETQYF,TGTGCCAGCAGCCAACGGGCGACTAGCGGGGGCCCACGCCCAGAGACCCAGTACTTC
TRBJ2-7,NA,TRBV20-1,TRBD1,CSARGTDEQYF,TGCAGTGCTAGGGGGACAGACGAGCAGTACTTC
TRBJ1-1,NA,TRBV14,TRBD1,CASSRRTGGSSEAFF,TGTGCCAGCAGCCGGAGGACAGGGGGGTCTTCTGAAGCTTTCTTT
TRBJ1-5,many,TRBV4-2,NA,CASSQDPRGRDQPQHF,TGTGCCAGCAGCCAAGATCCGCGGGGGAGAGATCAGCCCCAGCATTTT
TRBJ2-2,NA,TRBV15,NA,CATGSTGELLF,TGTGCCACCGGTAGCACCGGGGAGCTGCTTTTT
TRBJ1-1,few,TRBV19,NA,CASSITGSDKQGF,TGTGCCAGTAGCATTACAGGGTCGGACAAGCAAGGCTTT
TRBJ2-7,many,TRBV6-5,TRBD2,CASSPGTSGVYYF,TGTGCCAGCAGTCCCGGGACTAGCGGGGTGTATTACTTC
TRBJ2-6,many,TRBV6-5,NA,CASSYGVSSSGANVLTF,TGTGCCAGCAGTTACGGGGTTTCTTCCTCTGGGGCCAACGTCCTGACTTTC
TRBJ1-2,many,TRBV9,NA,CASSATLQYGYTF,TGTGCCAGCAGCGCCACCTTACAGTATGGCTACACCTTC
TRBJ1-3,many,TRBV12-3/TRBV12-4,NA,CASSRHAGTTIYF,TGTGCCAGCAGCCGACATGCAGGGACGACCATATATTTT
TRBJ1-2,many,TRBV5-5,TRBD1,CASSLKGTGGYGYTF,TGTGCCAGCAGCTTAAAAGGGACAGGCGGCTATGGCTACACCTTC
TRBJ1-5,many,TRBV5-1,NA,CASSLDGAGNQPQHF,TGCGCCAGCAGCTTGGATGGGGCTGGCAATCAGCCCCAGCATTTT
TRBJ1-2,once,TRBV6-1,TRBD1,CASIPGQGWNCGYTF,TGTGCCAGCATACCGGGACAGGGATGGAACTGTGGCTACACCTTC
TRBJ1-2,many,TRBV7-2,TRBD1,CASSHTDRARNYGYTF,TGTGCCAGCAGCCATACGGACAGGGCTCGCAACTATGGCTACACCTTC
TRBJ1-2,many,TRBV29-1,TRBD1,CSARTGGVYGYTF,TGCAGCGCTAGGACAGGGGGCGTCTATGGCTACACCTTC
TRBJ2-7,NA,TRBV6-2/TRBV6-3,NA,CASRERLALLAGEQYF,TGTGCCAGCAGAGAAAGATTGGCCCTCTTGGCGGGCGAGCAGTACTTC
TRBJ1-2,NA,TRBV6-2/TRBV6-3,NA,CAAGNYGYTF,TGTGCAGCGGGGAACTATGGCTACACCTTC
TRBJ2-7,NA,TRBV7-2,TRBD2,CASSLSSRSGGAHGYYEQYF,TGTGCCAGCAGCTTATCTTCCCGTAGCGGGGGGGCACACGGGTACTACGAGCAGTACTTC